These 2 T cell receptor beta chains were sequenced from one sample in a study of blood T cell repertoires in COVID-19. The protocol was immunoSEQ multiplex PCR, while the TCRdb copy is restricted to in-frame clones and leaves out a portion. The sample has around 270,000 clones, 85% to 90% seen once. The sample comprised peripheral blood. The receptors originated from a man aged 35 to 55 with acute or convalescent COVID-19.

The chain is built from TRBV2 and TRBJ1-1; possible D gene TRBD1, 6 bases. The CDR3 runs to 15 residues. Trimming took 5 bases from V and 1 from J, leaving 14 bases between them. Per the germline V gene, CDR1 is SNHLY and CDR2 is FYNNEI. CDR3 coding DNA: TGTGCCAGCAGTCAACAGGGTAGAGGGAACACTGAAGCTTTCTTT. Amino acids: CASSQQGRGNTEAFF.

The chain recombines TRBV6-5 with TRBJ2-7; D gene ambiguous. Trimming stripped 2 bases from V and 0 bases from J, with 8 bases between. CDR3 length: 14 amino acids. Germline lookup yields CDR1 MNHEY and CDR2 SVGAGI. This chain's CDR3 is CASSYSRASYEQYF. The CDR3 DNA sequence: TGTGCCAGCAGTTACAGTAGAGCCTCCTACGAGCAGTACTTC.